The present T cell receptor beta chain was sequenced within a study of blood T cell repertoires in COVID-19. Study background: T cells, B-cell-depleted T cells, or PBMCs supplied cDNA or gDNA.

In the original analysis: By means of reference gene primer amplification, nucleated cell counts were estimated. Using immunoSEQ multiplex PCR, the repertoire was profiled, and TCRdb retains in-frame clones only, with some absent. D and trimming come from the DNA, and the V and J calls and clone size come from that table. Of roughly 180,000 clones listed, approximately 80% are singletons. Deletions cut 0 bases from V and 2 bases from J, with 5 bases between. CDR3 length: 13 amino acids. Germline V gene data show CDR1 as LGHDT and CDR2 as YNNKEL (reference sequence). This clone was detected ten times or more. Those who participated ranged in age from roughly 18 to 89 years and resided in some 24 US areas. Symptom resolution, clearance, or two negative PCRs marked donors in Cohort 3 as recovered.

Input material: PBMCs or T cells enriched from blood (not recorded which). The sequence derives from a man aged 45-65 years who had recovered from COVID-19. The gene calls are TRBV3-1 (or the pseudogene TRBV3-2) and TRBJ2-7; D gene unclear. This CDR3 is CASSQDLTYEQYF. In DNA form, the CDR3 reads TGTGCCAGCAGCCAAGATCTAACCTACGAGCAGTACTTC.